The 13 T cell receptor beta chains below come from one sample, sequenced in a study of T cells after yellow fever vaccination. TCRdb reanalysed the 5' RACE reads using MiXCR and keeps one entry per CDR3 protein. The sample records 300,000 to 350,000 distinct CDR3 sequences, approximately 8% being singletons. The sample was PBMCs, taken about 41 days after the first yellow fever vaccination. Receptors were obtained from a man aged 18 to 35 who received the YFV17D yellow fever vaccine.

The chain recombines TRBV6-1 with TRBJ1-5; the D gene is possibly TRBD1 (5 bases). Trimming stripped 6 bases from V and 0 bases from J, with 12 bases between. CDR3 length: 15 residues. Germline values: CDR1 MNHNS, CDR2 SASEGT. As DNA, the CDR3 is TGTGCCAGCAGCCTCTTCGACAGTAGCAATCAGCCCCAGCATTTT. Its translation is CASSLFDSSNQPQHF.

This clonotype was seen more than once but under ten times. The chain joins TRBV4-3 to TRBJ2-2; 12 bases are a match to TRBD2. With 1 base clipped from V and 1 base from J, the junction kept 4 bases outside the gene matches. The germline CDR1 and CDR2 sequences are LGHNA and YSLEER. The CDR3 is 18 amino acids. Written as DNA, the CDR3 is TGCGCCAGCAGCCAAGCCGGACTAGCGGGATTGAACACCGGGGAGCTGTTTTTT. It yields the protein CASSQAGLAGLNTGELFF.

The CDR3 protein is CASSLDTIYGYTF. The CDR3, as DNA: TGCGCCAGCAGCCTAGACACAATCTATGGCTACACCTTC. J is TRBJ1-2 and V is TRBV5-1; D gene unclear. V was cut by 4 bases and J by 4 bases, with 11 bases left in between. Germline V gene sequence: CDR1 SGHRS, CDR2 YFSETQ. This CDR3 spans 13 amino acids.

V gene TRBV19 combines with J gene TRBJ1-6; D not certain. The CDR3 is 13 amino acids. The V end lost 7 bases, the J end lost 0 bases, and 4 bases lay between the germline ends. Per the germline V gene, CDR1 is LNHDA and CDR2 is SQIVND (reference sequence). The CDR3 DNA reads TGTGCCAGTACGGTCTCCTATAATTCACCCCTCCACTTT. Its translation is CASTVSYNSPLHF.

This clonotype was observed a handful of times. CDR3 DNA sequence: TGCGCCAGCCGCTCAACCGGGGATACGCAGTATTTT. The encoded protein is CASRSTGDTQYF. V is TRBV5-1 and J is TRBJ2-3; D unresolved. Per germline, CDR1 SGHRS and CDR2 YFSETQ. CDR3 length: 12 amino acids. The V gene lost 7 bases and the J gene lost 6 bases, with 12 bases spanning the gap.

This clonotype was detected many times. This rearrangement joins TRBV6-1 to TRBJ1-5; no firm D call. The germline V gene has CDR1 MNHNS and CDR2 SASEGT. This CDR3 comprises 15 residues. Trimming stripped 7 bases from V and 7 bases from J, with 20 bases between. CDR3 bases: TGTGCCAGCACTGGCGGCATACGCGTTAGCCAGCCCCAGCATTTT. It is translated as CASTGGIRVSQPQHF.

This clonotype has only a few counts. This chain links TRBV6-2 or TRBV6-3 with TRBJ2-3; 8 bases match TRBD2. The junction had 13 bases not matched to a gene; V was cut back by 2 bases and J by 6 bases. Germline CDR1 MNHEY, CDR2 SVGEGT. This CDR3 region has 17 residues. CDR3 protein: CASSYPEVSGGRDTQYF. CDR3 nucleotide sequence: TGTGCCAGCAGTTACCCCGAAGTGAGCGGGGGCCGGGATACGCAGTATTTT.

The chain joins TRBV20-1 to TRBJ1-2; 11 nucleotides match TRBD1. Germline V gene lookup returns CDR1 DFQATT and CDR2 SNEGSKA (reference sequence). The CDR3 has 13 residues. With 6 bases clipped from V and 8 bases from J, the junction kept 8 bases outside the gene matches. The CDR3 loop reads CSAGTGGTEGYTF. CDR3 sequence (DNA): TGCAGTGCCGGGACAGGGGGGACCGAAGGCTACACCTTC.

The sample holds a few counts of this clonotype. V and J are TRBV20-1 and TRBJ1-2; 7 nucleotides match TRBD1. J was trimmed by 6 bases and V by 0 bases; bases with no gene match: 1. The germline V gene encodes CDR1 DFQATT and CDR2 SNEGSKA (reference sequence). This CDR3 contains 12 residues. The CDR3 is CSAREGGDGYTF. The CDR3 bases are TGCAGTGCTAGAGAAGGGGGCGATGGCTACACCTTC.

The rearrangement uses TRBV19 and TRBJ2-1, with 10 bases identical to TRBD2. This CDR3 region has 18 residues. J lost 0 bases, V lost 1 base, and 6 bases had no gene match. The V gene's germline CDR1 is LNHDA and CDR2 SQIVND (reference sequence). In DNA, the CDR3 is TGTGCCAGTAGTATAGGCGTCCTAGCGGGGGCCTCCTACAATGAGCAGTTCTTC. As protein: CASSIGVLAGASYNEQFF.

This clonotype was detected a few times. This chain links TRBV29-1 with TRBJ2-5; D is perhaps TRBD2 (6 bases). V was shortened by 7 bases and J by 4 bases, with 19 bases between the two germline ends. CDR1 is SQVTM and CDR2 is ANQGSEA in the germline V gene. This CDR3 is built from 14 residues. The CDR3 DNA reads as TGCAGCGCTGTCTGGAGGGGTGGGGGAGAGACCCAGTACTTC. Residues: CSAVWRGGGETQYF.

The chain is built from TRBV20-1 and TRBJ1-1; D might be TRBD1 (6 bases). CDR3 length: 14 amino acids. The V end was cut by 4 bases, the J end by 2 bases, with 14 bases between. Germline CDR1 and CDR2: DFQATT and SNEGSKA (reference sequence). This CDR3 is CSAKGGGPNTEAFF. The CDR3 DNA follows: TGCAGTGCTAAGGGTGGGGGGCCCAACACTGAAGCTTTCTTT.

This clonotype was counted a few times. This CDR3 is CASKPGRSTDTQYF. CDR3 coding DNA: TGTGCCAGCAAGCCCGGTCGTAGCACAGATACGCAGTATTTT. This chain connects TRBV6-5 to TRBJ2-3, with D hard to call. Germline loops: CDR1 MNHEY, CDR2 SVGAGI. The CDR3 is 14 residues long. V dropped 7 bases and J dropped 0 bases, with 11 bases sitting between them.